This is a list of T cell receptor beta chains from one sample in a study of vaccination effects on CD4 cells after COVID-19. Profiling relied on immunoSEQ multiplex PCR, and the TCRdb table lists in-frame clones only, not all of them. This sample yields under 20,000 clones, of which about 74% are seen a single time; about 20% belongs to the top ten. No antigen has been identified for these receptors. This specimen consisted of CD4+ T cells from PBMCs cultured with SARS-CoV-2 spike peptides, obtained after COVID-19 vaccination. The receptors stem from a human donor who had a prior SARS-CoV-2 infection. The CDR3 runs from the conserved cysteine through the conserved F or W. A D gene is named only where the DNA matches it firmly. Not every row has a clone size; where given, it reads once, few, many or a size class.

V	size	J	D	DNA	CDR3
TRBV7-6	medium-sized	TRBJ1-3	NA	TGTGCCAGCAGCTTAGGGGCTTGGGATGGCTCTGGAAACACCATATATTTT	CASSLGAWDGSGNTIYF
TRBV18	NA	TRBJ2-5	NA	TGTGCCAGCTCACCCCTAGTAGGGTTGCGGGAGACCCAGTACTTC	CASSPLVGLRETQYF
TRBV2	NA	TRBJ2-5	NA	TGTGCCAGCAGGCCCTCAGGGGGGCAAGAGACCCAGTACTTC	CASRPSGGQETQYF
TRBV4-3	NA	TRBJ2-2	TRBD2	TGCGCCAGCAGCCAAGATTACGGGAGGGCCGACCGGGAGCTGTTTTTT	CASSQDYGRADRELFF
TRBV5-1	NA	TRBJ2-7	TRBD1	TGCGCCAGCAGCTTCCGGGACAGGTGGGGCTACGAGCAGTACTTC	CASSFRDRWGYEQYF
TRBV6-5	few	TRBJ2-1	NA	TGTGCCAGCACCCTACACGGGGGAGGCAATGAGCAGTTCTTC	CASTLHGGGNEQFF
TRBV6-5	NA	TRBJ2-7	TRBD2	TGTGCCAGCAGCGCCGGGACTAGCGGGTCCTACGAGCAGTACTTC	CASSAGTSGSYEQYF
TRBV2	few	TRBJ1-5	NA	TGTGCCAGCAGTATGAGGGACCCGGCTCAGCCCCAGCATTTT	CASSMRDPAQPQHF
TRBV2	NA	TRBJ2-2	NA	TGTGCCAGTGGGATCACCGGGGAGCTGTTTTTT	CASGITGELFF
TRBV13	NA	TRBJ2-1	TRBD2	TGTGCCAGCAGCATAACTAGCGGGGAAACCTACAATGAGCAGTTCTTC	CASSITSGETYNEQFF
TRBV10-3	NA	TRBJ2-5	TRBD2	TGTGCCATCAGTACTAGCGGGGGATTAGAGACCCAGTACTTC	CAISTSGGLETQYF
TRBV9	few	TRBJ2-1	TRBD2	TGTGCCAGCAGCGTAGGTAGCGGGGGCCATTACAATGAGCAGTTCTTC	CASSVGSGGHYNEQFF
TRBV28	NA	TRBJ1-1	NA	TGTGCCAGCAGCTGGGGGGGGCTCACTGAAGCTTTCTTT	CASSWGGLTEAFF
TRBV10-3	NA	TRBJ1-2	NA	TGTGCCATCAGCTCTGGCTGGGGTCAGTCCTGCACCTTC	CAISSGWGQSCTF
TRBV6-5	NA	TRBJ1-2	NA	TGTGCCAGCAGTTACAACAGGGTTAACTATGGCTACACCTTC	CASSYNRVNYGYTF
TRBV2	NA	TRBJ1-2	NA	TGTGCCAGCAGTGAGGGACGGAACTATGGCTACACCTTC	CASSEGRNYGYTF
TRBV11-2	NA	TRBJ2-1	NA	TGTGCCAGCAGCCGATTGGGGGGCTCCTACAATGAGCAGTTCTTC	CASSRLGGSYNEQFF